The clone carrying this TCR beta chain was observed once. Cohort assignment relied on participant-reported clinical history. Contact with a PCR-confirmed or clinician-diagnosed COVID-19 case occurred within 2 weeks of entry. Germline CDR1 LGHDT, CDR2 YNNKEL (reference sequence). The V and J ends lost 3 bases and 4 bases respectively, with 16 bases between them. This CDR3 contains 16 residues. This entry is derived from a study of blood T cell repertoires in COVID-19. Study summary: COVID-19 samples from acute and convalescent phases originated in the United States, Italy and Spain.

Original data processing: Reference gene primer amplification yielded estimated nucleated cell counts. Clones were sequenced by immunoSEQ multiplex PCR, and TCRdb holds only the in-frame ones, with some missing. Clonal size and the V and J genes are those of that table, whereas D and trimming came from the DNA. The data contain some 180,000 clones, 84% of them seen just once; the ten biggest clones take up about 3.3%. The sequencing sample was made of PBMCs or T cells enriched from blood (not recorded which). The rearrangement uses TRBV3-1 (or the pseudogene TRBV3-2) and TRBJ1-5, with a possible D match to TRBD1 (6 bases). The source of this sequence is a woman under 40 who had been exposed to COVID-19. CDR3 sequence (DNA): TGTGCCAGCAGCCAGCGTTCCGGGACAAGGAATCAGCCCCAGCATTTT. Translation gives CASSQRSGTRNQPQHF.